The 19 T cell receptor beta chains below were found in one sample sequenced in a study of OX40 agonist ivuxolimab in advanced cancers. Using immunoSEQ multiplex PCR, the repertoire was profiled, and TCRdb retains in-frame clones only, with some absent. Among about 64,000 clones listed, approximately 79% were seen once. This specimen consisted of CD4+ or CD8+ T cells sorted from blood, obtained in a trial of the OX40 agonist ivuxolimab. These receptors were collected from an adult with an advanced solid tumor such as melanoma, head and neck, liver or kidney cancer.

V is TRBV28 and J is TRBJ2-7; 7 bases map to TRBD2. CDR1 and CDR2 (germline): MDHEN, SYDVKM. The CDR3 spans 15 residues. The junction had 11 bases not matched to a gene; V was cut back by 5 bases and J by 4 bases. The CDR3 is CASSVGGEGSYEQYF. CDR3 sequence (DNA): TGTGCCAGCAGTGTTGGGGGGGAGGGTTCTTACGAGCAGTACTTC.

This clone has just one count. The chain recombines TRBV6-6 with TRBJ1-6; D is possibly TRBD1 (6 bases). Germline-derived CDR1 and CDR2 are MNHNY and SVGAGI (reference sequence). Deletions cut 6 bases from V and 8 bases from J, with 17 bases between. The CDR3 is made up of 15 amino acids. The chain's CDR3 is CASRTQGLVDSPLHF. The CDR3 DNA reads TGTGCCAGCAGGACACAGGGCCTGGTCGATTCACCCCTCCACTTT.

This clone came up once. The CDR3 protein is CASSLGGRNEQYF. CDR3 nucleotides: TGTGCCAGCAGCTTAGGAGGGCGGAACGAGCAGTACTTC. The J gene is TRBJ2-7, the V gene TRBV28; weak D call: TRBD2 (6 bases). The length of the CDR3 is 13 residues. V was cut by 6 bases and J by 5 bases, with 14 bases left in between. Looked up from germline, CDR1 is MDHEN and CDR2 is SYDVKM.

A few counts support this clone. The rearrangement links TRBV5-1 to TRBJ1-1, with D possibly being TRBD1 (5 bases). This CDR3 spans 15 amino acids. Between the trimmed V and J ends, which lost 4 bases and 3 bases, there was a span of 16 bases. From germline, CDR1 is SGHRS and CDR2 YFSETQ. The CDR3 nucleotides are TGCGCCAGCAGCCCAAAGGTAGGGGTGGACACTGAAGCTTTCTTT. Its translation is CASSPKVGVDTEAFF.

This clone has only one observation. The chain uses TRBV28 and TRBJ1-5, with D possibly TRBD1 on 5 matching bases. This CDR3 is 14 amino acids long. Germline CDR1 and CDR2: MDHEN and SYDVKM. Between the trimmed V and J ends, which lost 1 base and 2 bases, there was a span of 6 bases. CDR3 in amino acids: CASSLLGGNQPQHF. CDR3 nucleotides: TGTGCCAGCAGTTTATTAGGGGGCAATCAGCCCCAGCATTTT.

V usage is TRBV7-3 and J usage is TRBJ2-2; TRBD2 aligns across 13 bases. The CDR3 has 16 residues. Trimming removed 5 bases from V and 6 bases from J; junction bases left unmatched: 6. Germline CDR1 and CDR2: SGHTA and FQGTGA. CDR3 bases: TGTGCCAGCAGCATCGGGACTAGCGGGGCCGCCGGGGAGCTGTTTTTT. Residues: CASSIGTSGAAGELFF.

The chain carries TRBV4-1 and TRBJ1-1; weak D call: TRBD1 (6 bases). Trimming removed 1 base at V and 5 bases at J, with 14 bases between. CDR1 MGHRA and CDR2 YSYEKL come from the germline V gene. The CDR3 is made up of 15 amino acids. The CDR3 sequence: CASSQGWGADTEAFF. The DNA for the CDR3 is TGCGCCAGCAGCCAAGGGTGGGGGGCGGATACTGAAGCTTTCTTT.

This clone was seen only a few times. V is TRBV5-5 and J is TRBJ1-1; TRBD1 matches 7 bases. The CDR3 loop spans 12 amino acids. The V and J ends lost 2 bases and 6 bases, in that order; junction bases with no gene match: 1. Germline V gene data show CDR1 as SGHKS and CDR2 as YYEKEE (reference sequence). CDR3 loop: CASSFTGAEAFF. The CDR3 bases are TGTGCCAGCAGCTTCACAGGGGCTGAAGCTTTCTTT.

The V gene is TRBV9, the J gene TRBJ1-1; D call uncertain. Germline CDR1 is SGDLS and CDR2 is YYNGEE. CDR3 size: 15 residues. Between the trimmed V and J ends, which lost 0 bases and 1 base, there was a span of 10 bases. The CDR3 bases are TGTGCCAGCAGCGTAGATTCCTCAGGGAACACTGAAGCTTTCTTT. It yields the protein CASSVDSSGNTEAFF.

This clone was counted between two and nine times. The chain joins TRBV29-1 to TRBJ1-1, with D hard to call. V was clipped by 5 bases and J by 5 bases, with 15 bases between them. This CDR3 spans 13 amino acids. Germline V gene lookup returns CDR1 SQVTM and CDR2 ANQGSEA. The CDR3 DNA reads TGCAGCGTTTCCGGTACATTATGGACTGAAGCTTTCTTT. It codes for CSVSGTLWTEAFF.

The chain recombines TRBV19 with TRBJ2-1; 9 nucleotides line up with TRBD1. V shed 4 bases and J 5 bases; nucleotides not matched to a gene: 3. The CDR3 has 14 amino acids. Germline V gene data show CDR1 as LNHDA and CDR2 as SQIVND (reference sequence). Here the CDR3 DNA reads TGTGCCAGTAGTAGGGACAGGGTGGACAATGAGCAGTTCTTC. Residues: CASSRDRVDNEQFF.

This clone has only one observation. The V gene is TRBV30, the J gene TRBJ1-6; the D gene is possibly TRBD1 (6 bases). There are 15 residues in the CDR3. The V end was cut by 2 bases, the J end by 7 bases, with 15 bases between. CDR1 GTSNPN and CDR2 SVGIG come from the germline V gene (reference sequence). The CDR3 loop is CAWSTRGAGNSPLHF. CDR3 sequence (DNA): TGTGCCTGGAGTACCCGGGGGGCCGGCAATTCACCCCTCCACTTT.

This sequence joins TRBV19 and TRBJ1-4; D is unclear. The germline V and J ends were trimmed by 1 base and 0 bases, with 9 bases remaining between them. This CDR3 has 16 residues. Germline CDR1 reads LNHDA; CDR2 reads SQIVND (reference sequence). The CDR3, as DNA: TGTGCCAGTAGTATAGGTGGGTCGGCAACTAATGAAAAACTGTTTTTT. Translating it yields CASSIGGSATNEKLFF. The variable domain in full, completed from reference TRBV19 and TRBJ1-4, reads DGGITQSPKYLFRKEGQNVTLSCEQNLNHDAMYWYRQDPGQGLRLIYYSQIVNDFQKGDIAEGYSVSREKKESFPLTVTSAQKNPTAFYLCASSIGGSATNEKLFFGSGTQLSVL.

The gene calls are TRBV29-1 and TRBJ1-5; possible D gene TRBD1, 6 bases. V gave up 6 bases and J gave up 4 bases, with 16 bases separating them. The CDR3 contains 14 residues. The germline CDR1 and CDR2 sequences are SQVTM and ANQGSEA. CDR3 region: CSVRDRNPNQPQHF. CDR3 DNA: TGCAGCGTAAGAGACAGGAACCCGAATCAGCCCCAGCATTTT.

J is TRBJ1-1 and V is TRBV4-2; no definite D call. The length of the CDR3 is 13 residues. Trimming removed 1 base from V and 7 bases from J, with 10 bases in between. Germline V gene lookup returns CDR1 LGHNA and CDR2 YNFKEQ. CDR3 in amino acids: CASSQVRQSEAFF. CDR3 nucleotide sequence: TGTGCCAGCAGCCAAGTCCGGCAGAGTGAAGCTTTCTTT.

The V call is TRBV5-1, the J call TRBJ1-1; D unresolved. Germline values: CDR1 SGHRS, CDR2 YFSETQ. Trimming took off 4 bases at V and 4 bases at J, with 11 bases between the two ends. This CDR3 is built from 13 residues. The CDR3 spells CASSKDGRTEAFF. Here the CDR3 DNA reads TGCGCCAGCAGCAAGGATGGGCGCACTGAAGCTTTCTTT.

V gene TRBV2 combines with J gene TRBJ2-1, with TRBD1 identical over 9 bases. The CDR3 extends over 15 amino acids. Germline CDR1 is SNHLY and CDR2 is FYNNEI. V trimming: 8 bases; J trimming: 2 bases; junction bases outside the gene matches: 7. The CDR3 here is CASGRDRATYNEQFF. The CDR3 DNA follows: TGTGCCAGCGGGAGGGACAGGGCGACCTACAATGAGCAGTTCTTC.

The chain recombines TRBV28 with TRBJ2-3; tentative D call: TRBD2 (6 bases). There are 17 residues in the CDR3. Trimming cost V 7 bases and J 2 bases, with 22 bases left between them. Germline assignment: CDR1 MDHEN and CDR2 SYDVKM. CDR3: CASTKTPPWRDTDTQYF. The CDR3, as DNA: TGTGCCAGCACCAAAACCCCCCCGTGGCGGGACACAGATACGCAGTATTTT.

This clone was seen a single time. One junction end disagrees with the germline gene, perhaps due to a read error. V and J are TRBV9 and TRBJ2-1, with no clear D. The CDR3 sequence is 15 residues long. CDR1 and CDR2 from the germline V gene are SGDLS and YYNGEE. The CDR3 nucleotides read TGTGCCAGCAGCGTAGATTCCAGTAGGTACAATGGGCAGTTCTTC. Translating gives CASSVDSSRYNGQFF.